The sample holds many counts of the clone carrying this TCR beta chain. Its specificity is not known. V lost 5 bases to trimming and J lost 2 bases; unmatched junction nucleotides: 4. The CDR3 loop spans 14 amino acids. This sample is drawn from a study of T-cell memory formation after mild COVID-19. Study findings and constraints: In pre-infection memory, a portion of responding clones appeared, which suggested that cross-reactive memory joined. Nothing confirmed that second-wave clones peaking on day 37 were specific for SARS-CoV-2. Contracting CD4+ clones sat mainly in CM and EM; CD8+ in EMRA.

Libraries for TCRalpha and TCRbeta carried sample barcodes and unique molecular identifiers via 5'RACE. TCRdb reanalysed the 5' RACE reads using MiXCR and keeps one entry per CDR3 protein. This sample has approximately 150,000 distinct CDR3 sequences, with roughly 19% found just once. The TCR sequence derives from an adult woman who had mild COVID-19 (a few samples of this study predate the infection). Cell type and time point are not known. The rearrangement joins TRBV12-3 or TRBV12-4 to TRBJ2-7; TRBD1 matches 9 bases. The sample consisted of PBMCs or a T cell subset sorted from them (not recorded which). The CDR3 sequence: CASSPGTGPYEQYF. The CDR3 DNA follows: TGTGCCAGCAGTCCGGGGACAGGGCCCTACGAGCAGTACTTC.